Each of the 9 T cell receptor beta chains below was sequenced from the same sample in a study of OX40 agonist ivuxolimab in advanced cancers. Method: immunoSEQ multiplex PCR; TCRdb's copy keeps in-frame clones and lacks some. The table lists about 120,000 clones, approximately 90% of them singletons, with more than 0.45% in the top ten. The sample was CD4+ or CD8+ T cells sorted from blood, taken in a trial of the OX40 agonist ivuxolimab. The receptor source for this set is an adult with an advanced solid tumor such as melanoma, head and neck, liver or kidney cancer.

The chain employs TRBV4-2 and TRBJ1-6; TRBD1 is a possible D gene (5 bases). CDR3 length equals 17 residues. Germline V gene sequence: CDR1 LGHNA, CDR2 YNFKEQ. Trimming left V 0 bases short and J 7 bases short, with 16 bases between. The CDR3 DNA follows: TGTGCCAGCAGCCAAGACGTCGGGGCAGGGTTGAATTCACCCCTCCACTTT. This sequence encodes CASSQDVGAGLNSPLHF.

This clone appeared a single time. J is TRBJ2-7 and V is TRBV5-1, with 7 bases lining up with TRBD1. The CDR3 has 15 residues. The germline CDR1 and CDR2 sequences are SGHRS and YFSETQ. Trimming took 0 bases from V and 0 from J; bases not matched to a gene: 3. The CDR3 DNA reads TGCGCCAGCAGCTTGGAACAGGGGCCCTCCTACGAGCAGTACTTC. This encodes CASSLEQGPSYEQYF.

The rearrangement joins TRBV5-6 to TRBJ1-1, with 9 nucleotides matching TRBD1. J lost 0 bases, V lost 0 bases, and 12 bases had no gene match. The germline CDR1 and CDR2 sequences are SGHDT and YYEEEE. The CDR3 covers 19 residues. CDR3 sequence reads: CASSLAGRGQGGMNTEAFF. Here the CDR3 DNA reads TGTGCCAGCAGCTTGGCTGGGAGGGGACAGGGAGGGATGAACACTGAAGCTTTCTTT.

The V call is TRBV27, the J call TRBJ1-4, with a possible D match to TRBD1 (5 bases). The germline V gene encodes CDR1 MNHEY and CDR2 SMNVEV (reference sequence). This CDR3 is 15 amino acids long. Trimming removed 0 bases at V and 7 bases at J, with 12 bases between. The DNA of the CDR3 is TGTGCCAGCAGTTTATCGACAGTGGGGTTTGAAAAACTGTTTTTT. It codes for CASSLSTVGFEKLFF.

The CDR3 DNA is TGTGCCAGCTCACCGACAGAAGGCAATCAGCCCCAGCATTTT. This encodes CASSPTEGNQPQHF. V gene TRBV18 combines with J gene TRBJ1-5; possibly TRBD1 for D (5 bases). The CDR3 contains 14 residues. Germline loops: CDR1 KGHSH, CDR2 LQKENI. The V end lost 3 bases, the J end lost 2 bases, and 8 bases lay between the germline ends.

V is TRBV5-4 and J is TRBJ1-4, with 10 nucleotides matching TRBD1. V trimming: 4 bases; J trimming: 7 bases; junction bases outside the gene matches: 19. CDR3 length: 19 amino acids. Germline V CDR1 and CDR2: SGHNT, YYREEE (reference sequence). The CDR3 sequence: CASSPLPGTGAAGGEKLFF. The DNA for the CDR3 is TGTGCCAGCAGCCCACTCCCCGGGACAGGGGCCGCAGGAGGTGAAAAACTGTTTTTT.

This clone has a single count. V gene TRBV18 combines with J gene TRBJ2-2; D may be TRBD2 (6 bases). Trimming left V 4 bases short and J 4 bases short, with 13 bases between. The CDR3 has 15 amino acids. Germline CDR1 reads KGHSH; CDR2 reads LQKENI. CDR3 protein: CASSLLGGSTGELFF. The CDR3 coding sequence is TGTGCCAGCTCACTCCTAGGAGGGAGCACCGGGGAGCTGTTTTTT.

CDR3: CASSLGDGRNEQFF. In DNA form, the CDR3 reads TGTGCCAGCAGTTTAGGGGACGGCCGGAATGAGCAGTTCTTC. V and J are TRBV28 and TRBJ2-1; TRBD1 or TRBD2 may be the D gene (5 bases each). This CDR3 region has 14 residues. CDR1 and CDR2 from the germline V gene are MDHEN and SYDVKM. Trimming removed 2 bases from V and 7 bases from J, with 12 bases in between.

This CDR3 is CASSLVGGEQYF. CDR3 coding DNA: TGCGCCAGCAGCTTGGTTGGTGGCGAGCAGTACTTC. V usage is TRBV5-1 and J usage is TRBJ2-7, with D uncertain. The germline gives CDR1 SGHRS, CDR2 YFSETQ. This CDR3 comprises 12 residues. With 0 bases removed from V and 6 bases from J, the gap between germline ends came to 7 bases.